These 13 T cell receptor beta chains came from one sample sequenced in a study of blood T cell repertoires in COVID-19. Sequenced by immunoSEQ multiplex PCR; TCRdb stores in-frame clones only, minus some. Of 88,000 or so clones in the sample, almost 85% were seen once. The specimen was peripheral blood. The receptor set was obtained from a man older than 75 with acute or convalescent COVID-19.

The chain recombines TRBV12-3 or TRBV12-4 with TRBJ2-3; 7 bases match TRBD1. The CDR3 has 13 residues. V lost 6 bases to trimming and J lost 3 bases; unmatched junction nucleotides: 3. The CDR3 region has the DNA TGTGCCAGCAGGCCAGGGGGTACAGATACGCAGTATTTT. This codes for CASRPGGTDTQYF.

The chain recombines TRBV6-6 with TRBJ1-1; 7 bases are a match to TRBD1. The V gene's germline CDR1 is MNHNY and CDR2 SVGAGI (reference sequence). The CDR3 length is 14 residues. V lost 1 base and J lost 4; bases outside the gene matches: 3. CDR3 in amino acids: CASSYLQGSTEAFF. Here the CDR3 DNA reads TGTGCCAGCAGTTACTTACAGGGGAGCACTGAAGCTTTCTTT.

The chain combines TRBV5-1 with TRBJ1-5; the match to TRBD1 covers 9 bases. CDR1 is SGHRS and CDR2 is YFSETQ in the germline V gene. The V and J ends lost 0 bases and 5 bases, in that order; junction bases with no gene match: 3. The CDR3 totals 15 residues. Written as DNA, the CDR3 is TGCGCCAGCAGCTTGGACAGGGGGCATGATCAGCCCCAGCATTTT. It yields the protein CASSLDRGHDQPQHF.

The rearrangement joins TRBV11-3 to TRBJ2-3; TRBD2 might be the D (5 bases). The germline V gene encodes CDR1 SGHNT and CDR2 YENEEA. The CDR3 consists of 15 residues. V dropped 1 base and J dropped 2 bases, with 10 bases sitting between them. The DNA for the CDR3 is TGTGCCAGCAGCTTAGCGGGATCCCACACAGATACGCAGTATTTT. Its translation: CASSLAGSHTDTQYF.

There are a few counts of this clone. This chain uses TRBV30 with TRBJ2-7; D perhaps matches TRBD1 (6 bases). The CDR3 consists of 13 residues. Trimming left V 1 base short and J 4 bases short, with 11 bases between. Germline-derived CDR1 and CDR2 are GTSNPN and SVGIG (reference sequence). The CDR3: CAWSAGQWYEQYF. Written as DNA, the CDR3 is TGTGCCTGGAGTGCGGGACAATGGTACGAGCAGTACTTC.

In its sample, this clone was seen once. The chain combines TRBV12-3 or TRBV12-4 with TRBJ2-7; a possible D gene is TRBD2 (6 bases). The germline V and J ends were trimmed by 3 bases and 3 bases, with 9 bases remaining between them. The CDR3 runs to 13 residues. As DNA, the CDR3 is TGTGCCAGCAGTTTCGGGAGTAACTACGAGCAGTACTTC. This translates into CASSFGSNYEQYF.

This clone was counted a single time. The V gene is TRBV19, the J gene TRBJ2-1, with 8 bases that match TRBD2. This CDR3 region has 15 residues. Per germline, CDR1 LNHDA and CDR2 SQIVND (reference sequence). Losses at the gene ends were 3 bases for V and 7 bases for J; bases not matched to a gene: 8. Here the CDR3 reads CASSIPAGVSNEQFF. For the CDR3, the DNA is TGTGCCAGTAGTATTCCAGCGGGGGTTTCGAATGAGCAGTTCTTC.

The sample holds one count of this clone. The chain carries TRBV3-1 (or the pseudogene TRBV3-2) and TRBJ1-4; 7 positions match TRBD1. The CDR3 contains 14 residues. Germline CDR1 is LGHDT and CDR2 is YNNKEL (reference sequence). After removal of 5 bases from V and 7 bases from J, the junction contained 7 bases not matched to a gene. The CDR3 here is CASSDRASGEKLFF. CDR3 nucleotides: TGTGCCAGCAGCGACAGGGCGTCTGGTGAAAAACTGTTTTTT.

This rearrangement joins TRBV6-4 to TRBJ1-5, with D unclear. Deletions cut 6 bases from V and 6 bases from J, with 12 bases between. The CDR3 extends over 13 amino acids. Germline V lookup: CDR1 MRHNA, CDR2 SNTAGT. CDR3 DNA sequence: TGTGCCAGCAGGGTGCGGGTTAGTCAGCCCCAGCATTTT. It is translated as CASRVRVSQPQHF.

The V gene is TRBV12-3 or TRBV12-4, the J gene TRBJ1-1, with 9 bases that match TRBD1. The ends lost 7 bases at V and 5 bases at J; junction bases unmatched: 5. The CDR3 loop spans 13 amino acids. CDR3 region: CASKQGARTEAFF. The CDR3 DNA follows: TGTGCCAGCAAACAGGGGGCGAGAACTGAAGCTTTCTTT.

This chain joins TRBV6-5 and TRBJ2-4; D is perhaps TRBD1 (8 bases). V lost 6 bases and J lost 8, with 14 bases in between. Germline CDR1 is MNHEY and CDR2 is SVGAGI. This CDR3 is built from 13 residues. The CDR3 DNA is TGTGCCAGCAGCTGGACAGGGAGGGACATTCAGTACTTC. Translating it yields CASSWTGRDIQYF.

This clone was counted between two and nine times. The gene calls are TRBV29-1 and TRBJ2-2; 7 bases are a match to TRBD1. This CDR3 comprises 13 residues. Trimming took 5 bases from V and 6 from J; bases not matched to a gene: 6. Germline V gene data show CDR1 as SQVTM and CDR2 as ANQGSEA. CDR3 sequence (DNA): TGCAGCGTTAAGAGGGGGCGGGCCGGGGAGCTGTTTTTT. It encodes CSVKRGRAGELFF.

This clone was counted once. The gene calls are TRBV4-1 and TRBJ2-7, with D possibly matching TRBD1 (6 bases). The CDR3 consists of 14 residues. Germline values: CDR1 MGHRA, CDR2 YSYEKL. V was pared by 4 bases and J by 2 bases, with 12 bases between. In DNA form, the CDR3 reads TGCGCCAGCAGCCCCCAGGACAGTCCCTACGAGCAGTACTTC. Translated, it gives CASSPQDSPYEQYF.